The 3 T cell receptor beta chains below come from one sample, sequenced in a study of control samples from healthy donors and cancer patients. Using immunoSEQ multiplex PCR, the repertoire was profiled, and TCRdb retains in-frame clones only, with some absent. The data contain 190,000 or so clones, about 93% of them seen just once; the ten biggest clones take up almost 1.5%. Sequencing was carried out using blood. These TCRs come from a man aged 18 to 29 in good health.

This sequence joins TRBV27 and TRBJ2-6; D gene ambiguous. CDR3 size: 14 residues. Germline lookup yields CDR1 MNHEY and CDR2 SMNVEV (reference sequence). V was cut by 3 bases and J by 2 bases, with 5 bases left in between. CDR3 coding DNA: TGTGCCAGCAGTTTTTCAGCTGGGGCCAACGTCCTGACTTTC. Amino acids: CASSFSAGANVLTF.

The chain carries TRBV3-1 (or the pseudogene TRBV3-2) and TRBJ1-2; a weak D match, TRBD1 (6 bases). The CDR3 runs 14 residues. V lost 4 bases to trimming and J lost 3 bases, with 12 bases between them. The germline CDR1 and CDR2 sequences are LGHDT and YNNKEL (reference sequence). The CDR3 region is CASSPRDNHYGYTF. As DNA, the CDR3 is TGTGCCAGCAGCCCCCGGGACAACCACTATGGCTACACCTTC.

The chain carries TRBV10-2 and TRBJ2-3; 7 bases align to TRBD1. CDR3 length equals 15 residues. The J segment lost 0 bases and the V segment lost 5 bases, leaving 5 bases of the junction unmatched. Germline CDR1 and CDR2: WSHSY and SAAADI. CDR3 residues: CASSTHRGSTDTQYF. In nucleotides, the CDR3 is TGCGCCAGCAGTACCCACAGGGGAAGCACAGATACGCAGTATTTT.